Given below is one T cell receptor (beta chain) in context. Per the study methods: Reference gene primer amplification gave nucleated cell count estimates. Method: immunoSEQ multiplex PCR; TCRdb's copy keeps in-frame clones and lacks some. The V and J calls and clone size come from that table; D and trimming were worked out from the DNA. Found here are 140,000 or so clones, roughly 89% of them singletons; the top ten hold approximately 9%. The CDR3 has 13 amino acids. Germline V gene sequence: CDR1 MGHRA, CDR2 YSYEKL. The V gene lost 2 bases and the J gene lost 4 bases, with 8 bases spanning the gap. Seattle enrolled patients during active infection and tracked them longitudinally. The data were taken from a study of blood T cell repertoires in COVID-19. Study-level information: Sites across the United States, Italy and Spain contributed samples from acute and convalescent COVID-19. T cells, B-cell-depleted T cells, or PBMCs supplied cDNA or gDNA.

This clonotype was obtained from a man aged 25 to 40 with COVID-19, enrolled during active disease. The material sequenced was peripheral blood. V usage is TRBV4-1 and J usage is TRBJ1-2; D unresolved. In DNA, the CDR3 is TGCGCCAGCAGCCAATCGCGTAGCTATGGCTACACCTTC. Translated, it gives CASSQSRSYGYTF.